The 32 T cell receptor beta chains reported below all come from one sample, sequenced in a study of post-analysis software for immune sequencing data. Study-level points and caveats: TRBV segments more frequent in patients than in controls numbered a few and included TRBV5-6, TRBV5-1 and TRBV20-1.

TCR beta cDNA libraries included unique molecular identifiers. TCRdb itself ran the PCR reads through MiXCR, one entry per CDR3 protein. Among hundreds of thousands of distinct CDR3 sequences listed, 25% to 30% were seen once. Antigens for these TCRs are unknown. The sample consisted of blood. The receptors were sampled from a girl aged 10 to 17 with multiple sclerosis.

The chain employs TRBV14 and TRBJ1-2; perhaps TRBD1 as D (5 bases). This CDR3 region has 16 residues. Looked up from germline, CDR1 is SGHDN and CDR2 is FVKESK. Trimming took 3 bases from V and 0 from J, leaving 14 bases between them. The CDR3: CASSHRQSGANYGYTF. The CDR3 DNA reads as TGTGCCAGCAGCCACCGACAGTCGGGGGCTAACTATGGCTACACCTTC.

The V gene is TRBV28, the J gene TRBJ2-7, with D unresolved. V dropped 8 bases and J dropped 0 bases, with 8 bases sitting between them. The CDR3 has 12 residues. CDR1 and CDR2 from the germline V gene are MDHEN and SYDVKM. The CDR3 region is CASHTNSYEQYF. Written as DNA, the CDR3 is TGTGCCAGCCATACTAACTCCTACGAGCAGTACTTC.

There are a few counts of this clonotype. This chain joins TRBV27 and TRBJ2-6; a possible D gene is TRBD2 (6 bases). CDR1 and CDR2 (germline): MNHEY, SMNVEV (reference sequence). V dropped 3 bases and J dropped 4 bases, with 19 bases sitting between them. The CDR3 consists of 18 residues. DNA of the CDR3: TGTGCCAGCAGTTTCCTAACGGTCGGGGGAACCGGGGCCAACGTCCTGACTTTC. Its translation is CASSFLTVGGTGANVLTF. Full variable domain (outside the CDR3, taken from reference TRBV27 and TRBJ2-6): EAQVTQNPRYLITVTGKKLTVTCSQNMNHEYMSWYRQDPGLGLRQIYYSMNVEVTDKGDVPEGYKVSRKEKRNFPLILESPSPNQTSLYFCASSFLTVGGTGANVLTFGAGSRLTVL.

This clonotype came up a few times. V usage is TRBV27 and J usage is TRBJ2-4; D is perhaps TRBD2 (5 bases). Germline loops: CDR1 MNHEY, CDR2 SMNVEV (reference sequence). The V end was cut by 5 bases, the J end by 6 bases, with 14 bases between. This CDR3 has 14 amino acids. DNA for the CDR3: TGTGCCAGCAGTCCCGGATCCCGGGGAAACATTCAGTACTTC. This encodes CASSPGSRGNIQYF.

The chain couples TRBV6-1 to TRBJ2-1; D is undetermined. In germline, CDR1 is MNHNS, CDR2 SASEGT. This CDR3 region has 13 residues. The V end was cut by 6 bases, the J end by 5 bases, with 11 bases between. The DNA of the CDR3 is TGTGCCAGCAGCCCGGTAGCCCACAATGAGCAGTTCTTC. It specifies CASSPVAHNEQFF.

This sequence joins TRBV28 and TRBJ2-7; 13 bases fit TRBD2. J was trimmed by 5 bases and V by 6 bases; bases with no gene match: 13. This CDR3 spans 17 amino acids. CDR1 and CDR2 from the germline V gene are MDHEN and SYDVKM. The CDR3 loop reads CASSHSGTSGVGHEQYF. CDR3 nucleotides: TGTGCCAGCAGCCATTCCGGGACTAGCGGGGTAGGGCACGAGCAGTACTTC. Filled out from reference TRBV28 and TRBJ2-7, the complete variable domain reads DVKVTQSSRYLVKRTGEKVFLECVQDMDHENMFWYRQDPGLGLRLIYFSYDVKMKEKGDIPEGYSVSREKKERFSLILESASTNQTSMYLCASSHSGTSGVGHEQYFGPGTRLTVT.

The V and J genes are TRBV9 and TRBJ2-7, with TRBD2 matching 7 bases. From germline, CDR1 is SGDLS and CDR2 YYNGEE. The CDR3 contains 15 residues. The ends lost 3 bases at V and 6 bases at J; junction bases unmatched: 12. The CDR3 region is CASSGLFAGEGEQYF. The CDR3 DNA reads as TGTGCCAGCAGCGGTCTCTTCGCGGGAGAGGGCGAGCAGTACTTC.

This chain links TRBV5-1 with TRBJ1-1, with 9 bases fitting TRBD1. Unmatched junction bases numbered 6, after V lost 0 bases and J lost 6 bases. This CDR3 comprises 15 residues. Per the germline V gene, CDR1 is SGHRS and CDR2 is YFSETQ. DNA of the CDR3: TGCGCCAGCAGCTTGGGGGACAGGGCGAGGGCTGAAGCTTTCTTT. It specifies CASSLGDRARAEAFF.

V gene TRBV4-2 combines with J gene TRBJ2-4; 7 nucleotides align to TRBD1. The V and J ends lost 4 bases and 3 bases, in that order; junction bases with no gene match: 18. Germline V CDR1 and CDR2: LGHNA, YNFKEQ. This CDR3 is built from 19 residues. CDR3 in amino acids: CASSRPDHDREEVKNIQYF. In DNA, the CDR3 is TGTGCCAGCAGCCGTCCCGATCATGACAGGGAAGAAGTCAAAAACATTCAGTACTTC.

The chain links TRBV29-1 to TRBJ2-4; TRBD2 aligns across 11 bases. The better agreement between TRBJ2-7 and the DNA end casts doubt on the J call. The CDR3 runs 13 residues. CDR1 is SQVTM, CDR2 ANQGSEA, per germline. DNA of the CDR3: TGCAGCGTTCAGACTAGCGGGGTCTACGAGCAGTACTTC. This gives the protein CSVQTSGVYEQYF.

For this clonotype: No conserved phenylalanine or tryptophan ends this CDR3, so it is likely a read error. CDR3 sequence: CVSSLVAGQRKMNTEAFC. The CDR3, as DNA: TGTGTCAGCAGCTTAGTGGCGGGACAGAGAAAAATGAACACTGAAGCTTTCTGT. The chain is built from TRBV7-2 and TRBJ1-1; 7 positions agree with TRBD1. Germline values: CDR1 SGHTA, CDR2 FQGNSA. The CDR3 runs 18 residues.

This clonotype was detected a few times. The chain links TRBV28 to TRBJ1-1, with a possible D match to TRBD1 (6 bases). This CDR3 is built from 13 residues. V was shortened by 2 bases and J by 11 bases, with 15 bases between the two germline ends. The germline V gene encodes CDR1 MDHEN and CDR2 SYDVKM. CDR3 residues: CASSLGGRRGAFF. The CDR3, as DNA: TGTGCCAGCAGTTTAGGGGGGCGAAGGGGGGCTTTCTTT.

The J gene is TRBJ1-5, the V gene TRBV5-6; TRBD1 might be the D (6 bases). Germline V CDR1 and CDR2: SGHDT, YYEEEE. The V and J ends lost 0 bases and 4 bases respectively, with 14 bases between them. The CDR3 has 16 residues. The CDR3 DNA is TGTGCCAGCAGCTTGGCGGGGGGCATAGGTAATCAGCCCCAGCATTTT. This codes for CASSLAGGIGNQPQHF.

This sequence joins TRBV6-1 and TRBJ2-3, with 7 bases lining up with TRBD2. Germline V gene sequence: CDR1 MNHNS, CDR2 SASEGT. This CDR3 region has 17 residues. The junction had 13 bases not matched to a gene; V was cut back by 1 base and J by 6 bases. As DNA, the CDR3 is TGTGCCAGCAGTGAAGAGAGACTAGCTTACCCCGAGGATACGCAGTATTTT. Translating it yields CASSEERLAYPEDTQYF.

J is TRBJ2-1 and V is TRBV12-3 or TRBV12-4, with 7 bases matching TRBD2. The CDR3 totals 13 residues. The CDR3 protein is CASGGRLPDEQFF. CDR3 nucleotide sequence: TGTGCTTCTGGCGGGAGACTACCAGATGAGCAGTTCTTC.

This clonotype has only a few counts. J is TRBJ1-6 and V is TRBV20-1, with D unresolved. The CDR3 is 14 residues long. CDR1 and CDR2 (germline): DFQATT, SNEGSKA (reference sequence). Trimming shortened V by 0 bases and J by 5 bases, and 8 bases separated the two germline ends. CDR3 in amino acids: CSARERRDNSPLHF. The CDR3 DNA reads as TGCAGTGCTAGAGAACGGAGGGATAATTCACCCCTCCACTTT.

This clonotype was counted a few times. The chain combines TRBV5-1 with TRBJ2-5; D possibly uses TRBD1 or TRBD2 (5 bases each). V lost 0 bases and J 5 bases, leaving 14 bases between the germline ends. The CDR3 has 15 residues. Per germline, CDR1 SGHRS and CDR2 YFSETQ. CDR3: CASSLGRGVRETQYF. CDR3 nucleotides: TGCGCCAGCAGCTTGGGAAGAGGGGTGCGGGAGACCCAGTACTTC.

This clonotype was seen more than once but under ten times. The CDR3 region is CKVTHHNTEAFF. The CDR3 bases are TGCAAGGTGACGCACCATAACACTGAAGCTTTCTTT. The chain recombines TRBV20-1 with TRBJ1-1; D remains ambiguous. Germline CDR1 and CDR2: DFQATT and SNEGSKA (reference sequence). The CDR3 runs 12 residues.

This clonotype showed up just a few times. An end of the junction does not agree with germline; a read error may underlie this. The V call is TRBV20-1, the J call TRBJ2-5; weak D call: TRBD2 (7 bases). The CDR3 loop spans 15 amino acids. Germline loops: CDR1 DFQATT, CDR2 SNEGSKA (reference sequence). CDR3 amino acids: CSAIRGALNQETQYF. The CDR3 bases are TGCAGTGCCATCCGGGGGGCTTTAAACCAGGAGACCCAGTACTTC.

This clonotype turned up a few times. This chain joins TRBV5-6 and TRBJ1-4, with 7 bases fitting TRBD1. The CDR3 has 15 amino acids. Germline trimming cut 6 bases from V and 8 bases from J; bases unmatched to any gene: 13. The germline CDR1 and CDR2 sequences are SGHDT and YYEEEE. CDR3: CASNTGQPTMEKLFF. CDR3 DNA sequence: TGTGCCAGCAACACGGGACAGCCAACGATGGAAAAACTGTTTTTT.

Only a few counts were recorded for this clonotype. The J gene is TRBJ1-1, the V gene TRBV29-1, with D perhaps TRBD1 (6 bases). The CDR3 loop spans 14 amino acids. Germline V gene sequence: CDR1 SQVTM, CDR2 ANQGSEA. V gave up 3 bases and J gave up 6 bases, with 17 bases separating them. CDR3 sequence reads: CSVEGWGANAEAFF. The CDR3 coding sequence is TGCAGCGTTGAGGGCTGGGGGGCTAACGCTGAAGCTTTCTTT.

The gene calls are TRBV12-3 or TRBV12-4 and TRBJ2-3; D ambiguous. This CDR3 spans 12 amino acids. V lost 6 bases and J lost 13, with 17 bases in between. CDR3 DNA sequence: TGTGCCAGCAGAGCGAGAGCAGATGCGGAGTATTTT. This encodes CASRARADAEYF.

V is TRBV6-2 or TRBV6-3 and J is TRBJ1-2; D remains ambiguous. This CDR3 has 12 residues. The V end lost 5 bases, the J end lost 3 bases, and 7 bases lay between the germline ends. Germline CDR1 and CDR2: MNHEY and SVGEGT. The CDR3 sequence is CASSIGHYGYTF. The DNA for the CDR3 is TGTGCCAGCAGTATCGGACACTATGGCTACACCTTC.

This clonotype was observed a handful of times. This chain uses TRBV6-5 with TRBJ1-1; 9 bases line up with TRBD1. CDR3 length: 14 amino acids. Germline V gives CDR1 MNHEY, CDR2 SVGAGI. J was trimmed by 7 bases and V by 2 bases; bases with no gene match: 5. The CDR3 reads CASSYRTGVDEAFF. The DNA for the CDR3 is TGTGCCAGCAGTTACCGGACAGGGGTGGATGAAGCTTTCTTT.

The genes are TRBV12-3 or TRBV12-4 and TRBJ1-5; TRBD1 aligns across 7 bases. The V gene end was trimmed by 6 bases and the J gene end by 3 bases; junction bases not matched to a gene: 11. The length of the CDR3 is 16 residues. CDR3 amino acids: CASSIGRQGYNQPQHF. Here the CDR3 DNA reads TGTGCCAGCAGCATAGGTCGACAGGGTTACAATCAGCCCCAGCATTTT.

Comments on this clonotype: Because it lacks the conserved phenylalanine or tryptophan at the end, this CDR3 is likely a read error. The V call is TRBV4-3, the J call TRBJ2-7; 15 positions agree with TRBD2. The germline V gene has CDR1 LGHNA and CDR2 YSLEER. Unmatched junction bases numbered 6, after V lost 3 bases and J lost 6 bases. The CDR3 extends over 16 amino acids. The CDR3: CASSQQPGLAGGEQYL. The CDR3 DNA reads TGCGCCAGCAGCCAGCAACCGGGACTAGCGGGAGGCGAGCAGTACTTG.

The chain combines TRBV4-3 with TRBJ2-1; D is perhaps TRBD1 (5 bases). V was pared by 0 bases and J by 1 base, with 19 bases between. Per the germline V gene, CDR1 is LGHNA and CDR2 is YSLEER. The CDR3 is made up of 19 amino acids. The CDR3, as DNA: TGCGCCAGCAGCCAAGATGTGCGGACCCCGGACAAGTCCTACAATGAGCAGTTCTTC. It is translated as CASSQDVRTPDKSYNEQFF.

The rearrangement joins TRBV9 to TRBJ1-5; D not resolved. V was trimmed by 4 bases and J by 1 base, leaving 12 bases between them. The CDR3 extends over 15 amino acids. From germline, CDR1 is SGDLS and CDR2 YYNGEE. The CDR3 DNA sequence: TGTGCCAGCAGCAACGGACCGGGGAGCAATCAGCCCCAGCATTTT. Its protein product is CASSNGPGSNQPQHF.

A few counts support this clonotype. The chain joins TRBV5-6 to TRBJ1-5; the D is unclear. This CDR3 has 15 residues. CDR1 and CDR2 from the germline V gene are SGHDT and YYEEEE. V was cut by 0 bases and J by 4 bases, with 11 bases left in between. CDR3 DNA: TGTGCCAGCAGCTTGGTTAGCGTGGGGAATCAGCCCCAGCATTTT. It codes for CASSLVSVGNQPQHF.

In its sample, this clonotype was seen a few times. The chain has TRBV6-2 or TRBV6-3 and TRBJ1-2; 9 nucleotides line up with TRBD1. The CDR3 has 14 amino acids. Germline CDR1 MNHEY, CDR2 SVGEGT. Trimming cost V 6 bases and J 4 bases; bases outside gene matches: 6. The CDR3 reads CASSDGDRAYGYTF. For the CDR3, the DNA is TGTGCCAGCAGCGACGGGGACAGGGCCTATGGCTACACCTTC.

The chain is built from TRBV18 and TRBJ2-5; D might be TRBD1 (5 bases). Per germline, CDR1 KGHSH and CDR2 LQKENI. V gave up 0 bases and J gave up 2 bases, with 10 bases separating them. The length of the CDR3 is 15 residues. The CDR3 reads CASSPPAGPQETQYF. DNA of the CDR3: TGTGCCAGCTCACCACCGGCAGGGCCTCAAGAGACCCAGTACTTC.

This clonotype was seen only a few times. The chain couples TRBV10-3 to TRBJ1-1, with D unresolved. Between the trimmed V and J ends, which lost 11 bases and 1 base, there was a span of 11 bases. The germline gives CDR1 ENHRY, CDR2 SYGVKD. This CDR3 contains 12 residues. The CDR3 sequence: CASQTENTEAFF. The CDR3 DNA reads TGTGCCTCTCAGACGGAGAACACTGAAGCTTTCTTT.